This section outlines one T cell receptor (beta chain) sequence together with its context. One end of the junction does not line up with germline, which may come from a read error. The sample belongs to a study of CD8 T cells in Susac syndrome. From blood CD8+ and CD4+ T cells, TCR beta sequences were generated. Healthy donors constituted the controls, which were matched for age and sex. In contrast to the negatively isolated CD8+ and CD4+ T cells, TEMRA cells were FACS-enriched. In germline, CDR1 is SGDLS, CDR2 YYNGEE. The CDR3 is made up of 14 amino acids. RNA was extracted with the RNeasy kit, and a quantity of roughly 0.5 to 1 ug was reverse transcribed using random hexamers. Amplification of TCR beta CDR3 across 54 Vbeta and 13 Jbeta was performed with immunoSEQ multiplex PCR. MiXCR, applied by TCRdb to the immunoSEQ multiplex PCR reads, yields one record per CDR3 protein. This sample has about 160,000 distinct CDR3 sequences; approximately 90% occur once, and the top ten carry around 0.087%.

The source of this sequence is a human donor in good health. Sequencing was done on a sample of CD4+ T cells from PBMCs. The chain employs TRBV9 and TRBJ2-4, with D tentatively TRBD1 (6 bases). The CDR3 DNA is TGTGCCAGCAGCCCCCGGCAGGGGAAAAACACTCAGTACTTC. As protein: CASSPRQGKNTQYF.